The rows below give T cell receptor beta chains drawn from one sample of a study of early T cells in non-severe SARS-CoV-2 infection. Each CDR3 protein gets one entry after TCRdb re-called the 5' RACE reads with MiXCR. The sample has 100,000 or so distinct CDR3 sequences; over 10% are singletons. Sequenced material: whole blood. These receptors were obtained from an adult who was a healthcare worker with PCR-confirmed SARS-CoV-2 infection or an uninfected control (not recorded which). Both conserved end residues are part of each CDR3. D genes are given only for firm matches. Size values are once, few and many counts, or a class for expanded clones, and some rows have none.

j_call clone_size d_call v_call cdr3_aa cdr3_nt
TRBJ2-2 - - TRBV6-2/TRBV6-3 CASTYDTPGELFF TGTGCCAGCACATACGATACGCCCGGGGAGCTGTTTTTT
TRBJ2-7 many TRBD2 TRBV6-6 CASSPGLAGYEQYF TGTGCCAGCAGCCCGGGACTAGCGGGATACGAGCAGTACTTC
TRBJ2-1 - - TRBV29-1 CSVAEDVYNEQFF TGCAGCGTCGCAGAGGATGTGTACAATGAGCAGTTCTTC
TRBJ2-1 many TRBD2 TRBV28 CASSALIGLANNEQFF TGTGCCAGCAGCGCACTCATCGGACTAGCCAACAATGAGCAGTTCTTC
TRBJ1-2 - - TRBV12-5 CASGSFDGPSPSYGYTF TGTGCTAGTGGTTCATTCGACGGGCCCTCCCCTAGCTATGGCTACACCTTC
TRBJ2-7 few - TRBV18 CASSLTSSRPASEQYF TGTGCCAGCTCACTGACTTCCAGCCGTCCTGCCAGCGAGCAGTACTTC
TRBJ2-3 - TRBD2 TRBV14 CASSQGLAGTDTQYF TGTGCCAGCAGCCAAGGACTAGCGGGCACAGATACGCAGTATTTT
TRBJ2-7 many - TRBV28 CASSSRYEQYF TGTGCCAGCAGTTCCCGGTACGAGCAGTACTTC
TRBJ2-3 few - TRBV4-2 CASSQVGTDTQYF TGTGCCAGCAGCCAAGTTGGCACAGATACGCAGTATTTT
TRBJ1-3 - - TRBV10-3 CASFSGNTIYF TGTGCCAGCTTCTCTGGAAACACCATATATTTT
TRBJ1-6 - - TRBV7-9 CASSLNSGPDNTPLHF TGTGCCAGCAGCTTAAACTCGGGACCCGATAATACACCCCTCCACTTT
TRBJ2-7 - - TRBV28 CASSFWTRFYEQYF TGTGCCAGCAGTTTCTGGACTCGATTCTACGAGCAGTACTTC
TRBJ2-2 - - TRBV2 CASRGTPGYLTGELFF TGTGCCAGCAGGGGAACCCCAGGGTACCTCACCGGGGAGCTGTTTTTT
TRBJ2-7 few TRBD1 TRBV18 CASSLLTGDPYEQYF TGTGCCAGCTCACTTCTTACAGGGGATCCCTACGAGCAGTACTTC